What follows is one TCR beta chain and its context. The sample is drawn from a study of glioma-infiltrating T cells after dendritic cell vaccination. This table comes from immunoSEQ multiplex PCR, and its TCRdb copy is limited to in-frame clones, with some not included. The table records tens of thousands of clones, roughly 84% of them present only once. The length of the CDR3 is 15 residues. Trimming removed 2 bases from V and 3 bases from J; junction bases left unmatched: 5. Germline loops: CDR1 MGHDK, CDR2 SYGVNS. This sample's time point: after dendritic cell vaccination, including at tumor progression/relapse. No glioblastoma patient carried an isocitrate dehydrogenase mutation.

The chain recombines TRBV25-1 with TRBJ1-2, with TRBD1 matching over 8 bases. This sample comprised blood, obtained after dendritic cell vaccination. This clonotype was sampled from a human donor with glioblastoma. This CDR3 is CASSERDRPYYGYTF. The CDR3 nucleotides are TGTGCCAGCAGTGAACGGGACAGGCCATACTATGGCTACACCTTC.